Presented here are 2 T cell receptor beta chains from one specimen sequenced in a study of T cells in Graves' hyperthyroidism and ophthalmopathy. Amplified TCR beta CDR3 regions derived from RNA transcripts. The study used the HTBI primer set for a first-round RT-PCR of the TCR CDR3. TCRdb recomputed calls from the multiplex PCR reads with MiXCR, one row per CDR3 protein. The sample has 600,000 or so distinct CDR3 sequences, roughly 15% seen once. The sample comprised blood. Every receptor here comes from a woman between 25 and 40 years old with Graves' hyperthyroidism.

In its sample, this clonotype was seen many times. The chain is built from TRBV5-1 and TRBJ2-7, with D perhaps TRBD1 or TRBD2 (5 bases each). V was cut by 4 bases and J by 8 bases, with 19 bases left in between. Germline CDR1 SGHRS, CDR2 YFSETQ. This CDR3 region has 14 residues. CDR3 in amino acids: CASSGLRDGYKQYF. The CDR3, as DNA: TGCGCCAGCAGCGGCTTACGGGACGGGTACAAGCAGTACTTC.

The V call is TRBV5-6, the J call TRBJ2-1; 10 bases match TRBD2. Germline-derived CDR1 and CDR2 are SGHDT and YYEEEE. The ends lost 4 bases at V and 10 bases at J; junction bases unmatched: 14. The CDR3 is made up of 16 amino acids. CDR3 sequence reads: CASSHFLAGAVWEQFF. CDR3 nucleotides: TGTGCCAGCAGCCACTTCCTAGCGGGAGCGGTTTGGGAGCAGTTCTTC.